This T cell receptor beta chain was found in a study of cytomegalovirus exposure and HLA in healthy donors. Germline CDR1 reads MNHNY; CDR2 reads SVGAGI (reference sequence). There are 16 residues in the CDR3. With V trimmed by 2 bases and J by 7 bases, 7 bases remained unmatched. Primers: 60 Vbeta forward and 13 Jbeta reverse. The repertoire was sequenced with immunoSEQ multiplex PCR; TCRdb's copy has only in-frame clones and lacks some. Its clone listing holds some 200,000 clones. The sequencing sample was made of PBMCs. The J gene is TRBJ1-4, the V gene TRBV6-6; 10 bases match TRBD1. This clonotype originated in a woman aged 18-29 years in good health and CMV-seropositive. This CDR3 reads CASSYTGTGVSEKLFF. In nucleotides, the CDR3 is TGTGCCAGCAGTTACACCGGGACAGGGGTTAGTGAAAAACTGTTTTTT.